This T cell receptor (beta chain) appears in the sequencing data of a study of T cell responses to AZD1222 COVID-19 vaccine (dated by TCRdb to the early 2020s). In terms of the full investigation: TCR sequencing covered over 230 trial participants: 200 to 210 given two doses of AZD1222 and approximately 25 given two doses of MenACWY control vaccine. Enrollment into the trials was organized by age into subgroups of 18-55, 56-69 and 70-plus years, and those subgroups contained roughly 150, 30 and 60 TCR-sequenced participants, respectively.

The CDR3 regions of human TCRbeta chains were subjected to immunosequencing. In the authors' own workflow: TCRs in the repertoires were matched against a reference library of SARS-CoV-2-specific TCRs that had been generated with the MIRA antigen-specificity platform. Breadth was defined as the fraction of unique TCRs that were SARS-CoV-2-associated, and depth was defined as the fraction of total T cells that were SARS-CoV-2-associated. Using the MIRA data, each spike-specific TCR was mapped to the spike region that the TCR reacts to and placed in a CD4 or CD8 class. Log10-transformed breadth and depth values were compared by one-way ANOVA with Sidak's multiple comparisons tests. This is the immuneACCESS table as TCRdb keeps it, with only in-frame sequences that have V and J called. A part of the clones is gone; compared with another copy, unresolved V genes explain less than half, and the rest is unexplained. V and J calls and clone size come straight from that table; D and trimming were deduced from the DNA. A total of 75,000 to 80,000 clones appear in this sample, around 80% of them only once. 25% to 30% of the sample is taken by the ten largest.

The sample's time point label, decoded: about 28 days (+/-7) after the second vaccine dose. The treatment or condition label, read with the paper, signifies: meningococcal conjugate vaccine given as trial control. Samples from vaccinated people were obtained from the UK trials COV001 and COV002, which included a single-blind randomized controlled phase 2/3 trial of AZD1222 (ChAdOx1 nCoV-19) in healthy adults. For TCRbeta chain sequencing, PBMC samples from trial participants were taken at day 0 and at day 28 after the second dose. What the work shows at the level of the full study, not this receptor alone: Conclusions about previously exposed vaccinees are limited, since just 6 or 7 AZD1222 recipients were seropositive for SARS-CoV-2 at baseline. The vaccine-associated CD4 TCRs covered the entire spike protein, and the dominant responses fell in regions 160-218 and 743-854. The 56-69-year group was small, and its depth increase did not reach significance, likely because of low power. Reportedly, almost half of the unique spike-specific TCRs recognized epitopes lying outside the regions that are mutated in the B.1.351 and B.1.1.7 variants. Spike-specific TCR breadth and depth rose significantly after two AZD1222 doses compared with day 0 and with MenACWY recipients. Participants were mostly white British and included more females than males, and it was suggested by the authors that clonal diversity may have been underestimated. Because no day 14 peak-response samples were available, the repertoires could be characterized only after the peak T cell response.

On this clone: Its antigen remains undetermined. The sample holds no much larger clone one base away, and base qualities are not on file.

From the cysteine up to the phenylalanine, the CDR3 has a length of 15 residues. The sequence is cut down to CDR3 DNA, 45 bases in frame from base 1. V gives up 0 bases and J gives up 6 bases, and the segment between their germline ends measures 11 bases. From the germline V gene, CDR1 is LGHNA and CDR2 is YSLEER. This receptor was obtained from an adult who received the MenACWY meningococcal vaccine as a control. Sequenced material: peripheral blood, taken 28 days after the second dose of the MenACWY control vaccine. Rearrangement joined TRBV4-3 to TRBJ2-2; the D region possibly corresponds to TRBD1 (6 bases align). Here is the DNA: TGCGCCAGCAGCCAAGAGTGGGGGCTCGCCGGGGAGCTGTTTTTT. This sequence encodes CASSQEWGLAGELFF.